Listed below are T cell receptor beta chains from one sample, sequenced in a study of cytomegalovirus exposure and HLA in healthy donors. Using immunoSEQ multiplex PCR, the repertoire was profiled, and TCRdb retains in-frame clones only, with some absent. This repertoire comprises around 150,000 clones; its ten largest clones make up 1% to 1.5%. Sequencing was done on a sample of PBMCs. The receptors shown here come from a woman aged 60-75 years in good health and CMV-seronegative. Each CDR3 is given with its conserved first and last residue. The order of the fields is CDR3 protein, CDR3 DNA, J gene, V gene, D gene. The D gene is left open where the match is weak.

CASSLVFIGGETQYF | TGTGCCAGCAGCTTAGTCTTCATCGGGGGAGAGACCCAGTACTTC | TRBJ2-5 | TRBV11-2 | NA
CARQGASGYTF | TGTGCCAGACAGGGGGCCTCTGGCTACACCTTC | TRBJ1-2 | TRBV6-5 | TRBD1
CASSEAGGAQHF | TGTGCCAGCAGTGAAGCAGGAGGGGCCCAGCATTTT | TRBJ1-5 | TRBV2 | NA
CAWSGGRDQPQHF | TGTGCCTGGAGCGGAGGGCGCGATCAGCCCCAGCATTTT | TRBJ1-5 | TRBV30 | NA
CASSRQAPSSGGEQFF | TGTGCCAGCAGCAGACAGGCCCCGTCAAGTGGGGGTGAGCAGTTCTTC | TRBJ2-1 | TRBV14 | NA
CASRTGAYYGYTF | TGTGCCAGCAGGACAGGAGCGTACTATGGCTACACCTTC | TRBJ1-2 | TRBV2 | NA
CASSPGGATQYF | TGTGCCAGCAGTCCGGGGGGGGCTACGCAGTATTTT | TRBJ2-3 | TRBV6-5 | TRBD2
CASAGRVSNTF | TGCGCCAGCGCGGGACGGGTTTCCAACACCTTC | TRBJ1-2 | TRBV10-1 | NA
CASSPGTGVETQYF | TGTGCCAGCAGCCCCGGGACAGGGGTGGAGACCCAGTACTTC | TRBJ2-5 | TRBV7-7 | TRBD1
CASSTSGRGEQYF | TGCGCCAGCTCAACTAGCGGGAGGGGAGAGCAGTACTTC | TRBJ2-7 | TRBV4-1 | TRBD2
CASSFLAGLHNEQFF | TGTGCCAGCAGCTTTTTAGCGGGACTTCACAATGAGCAGTTCTTC | TRBJ2-1 | TRBV7-9 | TRBD2
CASSQGEGQGYEQYF | TGCGCCAGCAGCCAGGGTGAGGGACAGGGCTACGAGCAGTACTTC | TRBJ2-7 | TRBV4-1 | TRBD1
CASRPWTGDYGYTF | TGTGCCAGCAGACCCTGGACAGGGGACTATGGCTACACCTTC | TRBJ1-2 | TRBV6-5 | TRBD1
CASSLGQGNFGELFF | TGTGCCAGCAGCTTGGGACAGGGGAATTTCGGGGAGCTGTTTTTT | TRBJ2-2 | TRBV7-8 | TRBD1
CASSLVVDEKLFF | TGTGCCAGCAGCTTAGTAGTGGATGAAAAACTGTTTTTT | TRBJ1-4 | TRBV7-9 | NA
CAISEGARWQPQHF | TGTGCCATCAGTGAGGGGGCGCGATGGCAGCCCCAGCATTTT | TRBJ1-5 | TRBV10-3 | NA
CASSPEEGRNEQFF | TGTGCCAGCAGCCCAGAGGAGGGGAGGAATGAGCAGTTCTTC | TRBJ2-1 | TRBV9 | NA
CASSPIGGTTGELFF | TGTGCCAGCTCACCGATCGGCGGGACCACCGGGGAGCTGTTTTTT | TRBJ2-2 | TRBV18 | NA
CASSLGTAAYEQYF | TGTGCCAGCAGCTTGGGAACAGCAGCCTACGAGCAGTACTTC | TRBJ2-7 | TRBV5-5 | NA
CASSLLGGTEAFF | TGTGCCAGCAGCTTGCTGGGAGGGACTGAAGCTTTCTTT | TRBJ1-1 | TRBV5-4 | NA
CASSSGQGFSYEQYF | TGTGCCAGTTCCTCAGGACAGGGATTCTCCTACGAGCAGTACTTC | TRBJ2-7 | TRBV19 | TRBD1
CASSPRGLAGGSYNEQFF | TGCGCCAGCAGCCCTCGAGGACTAGCGGGGGGCTCCTACAATGAGCAGTTCTTC | TRBJ2-1 | TRBV5-1 | TRBD2
CASSQGQTSGRTYEQYF | TGCGCCAGCAGCCAAGGTCAGACTAGCGGGAGAACCTACGAGCAGTACTTC | TRBJ2-7 | TRBV4-1 | TRBD2
CASSRTGGNIQYF | TGTGCCAGCAGTCGGACAGGGGGGAACATTCAGTACTTC | TRBJ2-4 | TRBV27 | TRBD1
CASSLTGEGNTEAFF | TGTGCCAGCAGCTTGACAGGGGAAGGGAACACTGAAGCTTTCTTT | TRBJ1-1 | TRBV7-9 | TRBD1
CAWSRAGGRAEAFF | TGTGCCTGGAGCCGAGCAGGGGGACGGGCTGAAGCTTTCTTT | TRBJ1-1 | TRBV30 | TRBD1
CASSRTGEYEQYF | TGTGCCAGCAGTCGGACAGGGGAGTACGAGCAGTACTTC | TRBJ2-7 | TRBV6-1 | TRBD1
CASSVRDEAFF | TGTGCCAGCAGCGTTCGGGATGAAGCTTTCTTT | TRBJ1-1 | TRBV5-6 | NA
CASKLRGTGAYEQYF | TGTGCCAGCAAACTGAGGGGGACAGGGGCCTACGAGCAGTACTTC | TRBJ2-7 | TRBV6-5 | TRBD1
CASSLLIGRDQETQYF | TGTGCCAGCAGCTTGTTAATCGGCAGGGACCAAGAGACCCAGTACTTC | TRBJ2-5 | TRBV5-4 | NA
CASRGGEANEQFF | TGCGCCAGCAGAGGAGGGGAGGCCAATGAGCAGTTCTTC | TRBJ2-1 | TRBV10-1 | NA
CATSRGRGDRAPFSNQPQHF | TGTGCCACCAGCAGGGGTCGAGGGGACAGGGCTCCGTTTAGCAATCAGCCCCAGCATTTT | TRBJ1-5 | TRBV15 | TRBD1
CASSRWTGPMNTEAFF | TGCGCCAGCAGCCGCTGGACAGGGCCCATGAACACTGAAGCTTTCTTT | TRBJ1-1 | TRBV4-1 | TRBD1
CASSPSGALGNSPLHF | TGTGCCAGCAGTCCGTCAGGGGCCCTAGGTAATTCACCCCTCCACTTT | TRBJ1-6 | TRBV2 | NA
CASSIQGNNQPQHF | TGTGCCAGTAGTATCCAGGGTAATAATCAGCCCCAGCATTTT | TRBJ1-5 | TRBV19 | NA
CASLGRGTGELFF | TGTGCCAGCCTGGGTAGAGGGACCGGGGAGCTGTTTTTT | TRBJ2-2 | TRBV2 | NA
CASSSDRPPYEQYF | TGTGCCAGCAGCTCGGACAGGCCCCCCTACGAGCAGTACTTC | TRBJ2-7 | TRBV7-8 | TRBD1
CASRSRGLRNQPQHF | TGTGCCAGTAGGTCGAGGGGGTTGCGCAATCAGCCCCAGCATTTT | TRBJ1-5 | TRBV19 | NA
CASSQGAGAYYGYTF | TGTGCCAGCAGCCAAGGGGCAGGGGCGTACTATGGCTACACCTTC | TRBJ1-2 | TRBV9 | NA
CASSLGGSSQNTEAFF | TGTGCCAGCAGCTTGGGGGGCAGTAGTCAGAACACTGAAGCTTTCTTT | TRBJ1-1 | TRBV5-4 | NA
CASSVAPGNTEAFF | TGTGCCAGCAGCGTAGCCCCGGGGAACACTGAAGCTTTCTTT | TRBJ1-1 | TRBV9 | NA
CASSLWGASTGELFF | TGTGCCAGCAGCTTATGGGGCGCAAGCACCGGGGAGCTGTTTTTT | TRBJ2-2 | TRBV5-6 | NA
CAWSITSANSYEQYF | TGTGCCTGGAGTATAACTAGCGCGAACTCCTACGAGCAGTACTTC | TRBJ2-7 | TRBV30 | TRBD2
CASSLGQGSYNEQFF | TGTGCCAGCAGCTTGGGCCAGGGGTCCTACAATGAGCAGTTCTTC | TRBJ2-1 | TRBV5-5 | NA
CASSYFGKGKTEAFF | TGTGCCAGCAGTTACTTCGGGAAGGGAAAAACTGAAGCTTTCTTT | TRBJ1-1 | TRBV6-5 | NA
CASSQEFRTGNTIYF | TGTGCCAGCAGCCAAGAATTCAGGACAGGAAACACCATATATTTT | TRBJ1-3 | TRBV4-2 | NA
CASSLAGRTGENEQFF | TGCGCCAGCAGCTTGGCCGGGAGAACCGGAGAAAATGAGCAGTTCTTC | TRBJ2-1 | TRBV5-1 | NA
CASKEGATGRLNEKLFF | TGCGCCAGCAAGGAGGGCGCGACTGGGAGGCTTAATGAAAAACTGTTTTTT | TRBJ1-4 | TRBV5-1 | NA
CASTIPGTGGEKLFF | TGCGCCAGTACCATCCCCGGGACAGGCGGCGAAAAACTGTTTTTT | TRBJ1-4 | TRBV10-2 | TRBD1
CASSFPLAGGFRDTQYF | TGTGCCAGCAGCTTTCCACTAGCGGGGGGTTTCAGGGATACGCAGTATTTT | TRBJ2-3 | TRBV7-2 | TRBD2
CASRASGKDTQYF | TGTGCAAGCAGGGCTAGCGGGAAAGATACGCAGTATTTT | TRBJ2-3 | TRBV15 | TRBD2